This passage covers 18 T cell receptor beta chains from one sample sequenced in a study of T cells in Graves' hyperthyroidism and ophthalmopathy. What was amplified from RNA transcripts were TCR beta CDR3 regions. An initial round of RT-PCR targeting the TCR CDR3 relied on the HTBI primer set. TCRdb fed the multiplex PCR reads into MiXCR, producing one record per CDR3 protein. The sample holds roughly 400,000 distinct CDR3 sequences; approximately 25% are singletons and the top ten take more than 60%. Sample: blood. The receptors shown here come from a man aged 50-59 years with Graves' hyperthyroidism.

This clonotype was picked up many times. The J gene is TRBJ2-5, the V gene TRBV7-6; 9 bases match TRBD2. CDR3 length: 16 residues. Trimming took 2 bases from V and 0 from J; bases not matched to a gene: 4. Germline V CDR1 and CDR2: SGHVS, FNYEAQ. CDR3 in amino acids: CASSLLAGEDQETQYF. CDR3 nucleotide sequence: TGTGCCAGCAGCTTATTAGCGGGAGAGGACCAAGAGACCCAGTACTTC.

The count of this clonotype is one. A much larger clone differs from this one at a single base, so this may be a read error. This rearrangement joins TRBV28 to TRBJ2-3; a possible D gene is TRBD2 (6 bases). Germline CDR1 and CDR2: MDHEN and SYDVKM. The CDR3 runs to 15 residues. V lost 9 bases to trimming and J lost 2 bases, with 18 bases between them. As DNA, the CDR3 is TGTGCCAGTCGAGCCTGGCGGGACGTCACAGATACGCAGTATTTT. It specifies CASRAWRDVTDTQYF.

The rearrangement links TRBV20-1 to TRBJ1-5; 9 nucleotides line up with TRBD1. The CDR3 is 14 amino acids. CDR1 is DFQATT and CDR2 is SNEGSKA in the germline V gene (reference sequence). V was pared by 6 bases and J by 2 bases, with 5 bases of the junction left unmatched. CDR3 amino acids: CSAKQGAGNQPQHF. The CDR3 DNA sequence: TGCAGTGCCAAACAGGGGGCTGGCAATCAGCCCCAGCATTTT.

This clonotype was recorded many times. The chain links TRBV28 to TRBJ2-3; the match to TRBD2 covers 7 bases. The CDR3 is made up of 15 amino acids. V shed 10 bases, J shed 3 bases, and the junction held 13 bases outside the gene matches. CDR1 is MDHEN, CDR2 SYDVKM, per germline. This CDR3 reads CATLEGRALTDTQYF. DNA of the CDR3: TGTGCCACCCTTGAGGGGAGGGCCTTGACAGATACGCAGTATTTT. Together with reference TRBV28 and TRBJ2-3, the CDR3 gives the full variable domain: DVKVTQSSRYLVKRTGEKVFLECVQDMDHENMFWYRQDPGLGLRLIYFSYDVKMKEKGDIPEGYSVSREKKERFSLILESASTNQTSMYLCATLEGRALTDTQYFGPGTRLTVL.

The chain employs TRBV12-3 or TRBV12-4 and TRBJ2-3; 13 nucleotides line up with TRBD2. J lost 7 bases, V lost 8 bases, and 12 bases had no gene match. The length of the CDR3 is 16 residues. The CDR3 region is CASLGTSGIGSNTQYF. For the CDR3, the DNA is TGTGCCAGCCTGGGGACTAGCGGGATTGGCTCGAATACGCAGTATTTT.

As regards this clonotype: Without the conserved terminal phenylalanine or tryptophan, this CDR3 likely stems from a read error. V usage is TRBV10-2 and J usage is TRBJ2-7; TRBD2 matches 15 bases. The V and J ends lost 5 bases and 3 bases, in that order; junction bases with no gene match: 23. This CDR3 is built from 22 residues. Per the germline V gene, CDR1 is WSHSY and CDR2 is SAAADI. In DNA, the CDR3 is TGCGCCAGCAGTCCCACCGGGACTAGCGGGAGGAGGTACTCCTTTGGAAACTACGAGCAGTACCTC. This encodes CASSPTGTSGRRYSFGNYEQYL.

This clonotype was found a few times. The chain uses TRBV7-9 and TRBJ1-1; D is uncertain. The CDR3 has 10 amino acids. CDR1 is SEHNR, CDR2 FQNEAQ, per germline (reference sequence). V lost 8 bases and J 11 bases, leaving 12 bases between the germline ends. CDR3 region: CASGPFGAFF. The DNA for the CDR3 is TGTGCCAGCGGGCCATTTGGGGCTTTCTTT.

This clonotype showed up just a few times. The chain is built from TRBV30 and TRBJ2-3; TRBD1 aligns across 7 bases. V was clipped by 5 bases and J by 2 bases; unmatched bases: 4. Per the germline V gene, CDR1 is GTSNPN and CDR2 is SVGIG (reference sequence). The length of the CDR3 is 13 residues. Here the CDR3 reads CAWEGAATDTQYF. The CDR3 DNA reads as TGTGCCTGGGAGGGGGCGGCCACAGATACGCAGTATTTT.

V usage is TRBV6-2 or TRBV6-3 and J usage is TRBJ2-2, with D possibly TRBD2 on 5 matching bases. V lost 0 bases to trimming and J lost 0 bases, with 14 bases between them. The CDR3 loop spans 18 amino acids. From germline, CDR1 is MNHEY and CDR2 SVGEGT. The CDR3 region has the DNA TGTGCCAGCAGTTACTCGAGGTTAGGAGCGGCGAACACCGGGGAGCTGTTTTTT. Translation gives CASSYSRLGAANTGELFF.

This clonotype has more than one count but fewer than ten. The chain is built from TRBV27 and TRBJ2-5; tentatively, D is TRBD2 (5 bases). Looked up from germline, CDR1 is MNHEY and CDR2 is SMNVEV (reference sequence). V shed 3 bases and J shed 5 bases, with 19 bases lying between them. The CDR3 runs 16 residues. The CDR3 region has the DNA TGTGCCAGCAGTTTCGCCGGAGGAGGTTATGCGGAGACCCAGTACTTC. As protein: CASSFAGGGYAETQYF.

The chain has TRBV7-9 and TRBJ2-1; D might be TRBD1 or TRBD2, each matching 6 bases. V shed 11 bases and J shed 4 bases, with 24 bases lying between them. CDR3 length: 16 residues. Germline values: CDR1 SEHNR, CDR2 FQNEAQ (reference sequence). The CDR3, as DNA: TGTGCCGCGGGCCCATTTCGGGGGCAGCAATACAATGAGCAGTTCTTC. The encoded protein is CAAGPFRGQQYNEQFF. Full variable domain (remainder filled in from reference TRBV7-9 and TRBJ2-1): DTGVSQNPRHKITKRGQNVTFRCDPISEHNRLYWYRQTLGQGPEFLTYFQNEAQLEKSRLLSDRFSAERPKGSFSTLEIQRTEQGDSAMYLCAAGPFRGQQYNEQFFGPGTRLTVL.

For this clonotype: A junction end diverges from the germline sequence, so it may reflect a read error. The chain links TRBV7-9 to TRBJ2-4, with TRBD1 identical over 7 bases. CDR1 is SEHNR and CDR2 is FQNEAQ in the germline V gene (reference sequence). This CDR3 comprises 16 residues. CDR3 coding DNA: TGCGCCAGCAGCCCACGGGACAGCTCCTACAAAAACATTCAGTACTTC. Translating it yields CASSPRDSSYKNIQYF.

The genes are TRBV20-1 and TRBJ2-1; D ambiguous. Deletions cut 2 bases from V and 3 bases from J, with 20 bases between. Per germline, CDR1 DFQATT and CDR2 SNEGSKA (reference sequence). The CDR3 runs 17 residues. CDR3 sequence (DNA): TGCAGTGCTAGACCCCCCCGGTTGCGGTTAGACTACAATGAGCAGTTCTTC. It encodes CSARPPRLRLDYNEQFF.

Ten or more counts support this clonotype. V is TRBV5-1 and J is TRBJ2-1; possibly TRBD2 for D (5 bases). Trimming left V 0 bases short and J 4 bases short, with 11 bases between. The length of the CDR3 is 15 residues. Germline CDR1 and CDR2: SGHRS and YFSETQ. CDR3 sequence reads: CASSLGGGLYNEQFF. The CDR3 nucleotides read TGCGCCAGCAGCTTGGGAGGAGGCTTATACAATGAGCAGTTCTTC.

This clonotype has at least ten counts. The chain is built from TRBV29-1 and TRBJ2-1; D is unresolved. There are 15 residues in the CDR3. Germline assignment: CDR1 SQVTM and CDR2 ANQGSEA. The V end lost 8 bases, the J end lost 2 bases, and 19 bases lay between the germline ends. The CDR3 reads CSTSPGAKAYNEQFF. CDR3 DNA sequence: TGCAGCACATCCCCCGGAGCGAAAGCCTACAATGAGCAGTTCTTC.

The V and J genes are TRBV11-2 and TRBJ2-3; a weak D match, TRBD2 (5 bases). V was trimmed by 6 bases and J by 0 bases, leaving 13 bases between them. Germline-derived CDR1 and CDR2 are SGHAT and FQNNGV. The CDR3 consists of 15 residues. CDR3 nucleotides: TGTGCCAGCAGGAGAGCGGCGCAAAGCACAGATACGCAGTATTTT. This codes for CASRRAAQSTDTQYF.

The V call is TRBV27, the J call TRBJ1-4; 8 bases align to TRBD1. Germline CDR1 MNHEY, CDR2 SMNVEV (reference sequence). This CDR3 is 15 amino acids long. V was pared by 5 bases and J by 8 bases, with 10 bases of the junction left unmatched. The CDR3 here is CASSNRTGRNEKLFF. CDR3 DNA sequence: TGTGCCAGCAGTAATCGGACAGGGAGGAACGAAAAACTGTTTTTT.

J is TRBJ1-5 and V is TRBV4-2; D possibly corresponds to TRBD1 (5 bases). Trimming removed 6 bases at V and 3 bases at J, with 15 bases between. The CDR3 is made up of 15 amino acids. The V gene's germline CDR1 is LGHNA and CDR2 YNFKEQ. CDR3 DNA: TGTGCCAGCAGGGGGACCGCTAATTCCAATCAGCCCCAGCATTTT. This sequence encodes CASRGTANSNQPQHF.